This TCR beta chain was retrieved from a study of molecular identifiers for immune sequencing clone quantification (dated by TCRdb to between 2017 and 2018). With regard to the full study: For a replicate experiment, the RNA from either about 20,000 or 100,000 naive CD8 T cells was divided into five aliquots, and four of those aliquots went on to sequencing. The study was a methods study using CD8 T cells to benchmark molecular-identifier clustering-based TCR repertoire sequencing (MIDCIRS) and TCR RNA copy counting.

Findings and caveats that apply to the study as a whole: The naive libraries included spiked-in Jurkat TCR RNA (roughly 11 copies' worth), and this RNA is not part of the donor repertoire. About three recovered TCR RNA copies per cell were obtained by modeling, versus about ten by digital PCR, implying a capture efficiency of about 30%. Even against a background of about a million naive CD8 T cells, spiked-in Jurkat TCR RNA amounting to a single cell's worth was reported to be detectable. Highly expanded clone sizes could be underestimated because identical TCR molecules may share a barcode. In CMV-specific effector cells, over 98% of molecules were held by clones above 20 RNA copies, whereas under 1% of molecules were held by such clones in naive cells. When barcode sub-clustering was not used, chimeric consensus sequences inflated TCR diversity, with chimeras reaching as high as 47%.

This clonotype came up many times. This receptor's antigen is unknown. No base quality information exists; no much larger clone differs at one position. Preparation of the library involved PCR. The reads were generated on an Illumina HiSeq 4000. Bulk TCR libraries were generated as previously described, with the TCR primers listed in Table S5 used. The Qiagen AllPrep DNA/RNA kit was used to purify total RNA. Before analysis, reads from multiple sequencing runs of one library were combined. For the original study's pipeline: Reads were retained only if their TCR constant sequence matched exactly, and those retained reads were trimmed to 150 nt and grouped according to their 12-nt molecular barcodes. Reads in each barcode group were sub-clustered using a 15% Levenshtein threshold, and a quality-weighted consensus sequence was built for each RNA molecule. Non-functional sequences were filtered out, along with any lower-count sequence sitting one edit away from another sequence. On the basis of fitting two negative binomial distributions, barcode sub-clusters with fewer than 20% of the maximum read count were discarded. In-frame beta chains were kept once TCRdb had trimmed the public reads at Q25 with fastp and called clones with MiXCR. Rows are combined by CDR3 protein, so each entry shows the most common genes and DNA. TCRdb, rather than the study authors, made the V and J calls. The sample table shows some 650,000 distinct CDR3 sequences, and just under 20% are seen once. Roughly 0.83% of the sample rests with the top ten.

Libraries of naive CD8 T cells were built from approximately 20,000 to 1,000,000 sorted cells, with 10%, 30% or 50% of the purified RNA used. Naive CD8 T cells, defined as CD8+CD4-CCR7+CD45RA+, were FACS-sorted into RLT Plus buffer on a BD FACSAria II. To test detection sensitivity, Jurkat RNA equal to ten TCR copies was added to samples of 20,000-1,000,000 naive CD8 T cells. CD8 T cells were enriched using RosetteSep CD8+ T Cell Enrichment Cocktail and Ficoll-Paque, and the enriched cells then underwent ACK red cell lysis. The sequenced material came from naive CD8+ T cells from blood, with Jurkat cell RNA spiked in. The sample's cell subset or site label, in plain terms: FACS-sorted CD8+CD4-CCR7+CD45RA+ naive T cells. The TCR sequence derives from a human donor in good health. Some libraries in this study had Jurkat cell RNA spiked in.

The bases are TGTGCCAGCAGTCCGGACCAGGGCCTCCCCTACGAGCAGTACTTC. It codes for CASSPDQGLPYEQYF. This receptor chain uses TRBV6-5 and TRBJ2-7, and TRBD1 may be the D gene, going by 5 matching bases. V drops 5 bases and J drops 2 bases, leaving 16 bases in between. The CDR3 runs 15 residues from the cysteine to the phenylalanine. The retained sequence is limited to the CDR3, 45 bases, with the frame set at the first base. In the germline V gene, CDR1 corresponds to MNHEY and CDR2 to SVGAGI.